The rows below give T cell receptor beta chains drawn from one sample of a study of T cell changes during pregnancy in multiple sclerosis. Sequencing was performed with immunoSEQ multiplex PCR; in TCRdb, only in-frame clones are kept and a portion is missing. The sample comprises about 50,000 clones, about nine tenths of which are singletons, and 0.2% to 0.3% rests with the top ten. The starting material was CD4+ T cells from peripheral blood mononuclear cells, obtained in the second trimester of pregnancy. Source of these receptors: a female donor with multiple sclerosis, enrolled in a pregnancy study. Both conserved end residues are part of each CDR3. Each record gives: CDR3 length, D gene, V gene, clone size, J gene, CDR3 protein, CDR3 DNA. D genes are given only for firm matches. The size field is filled for only some rows; it gives once, few, many or a size class.

15	NA	TRBV7-7	NA	TRBJ2-3	CASSPGFASTDTQYF	TGTGCTAGCAGCCCGGGATTCGCTAGCACAGATACGCAGTATTTT
14	NA	TRBV5-1	once	TRBJ2-1	CASRAVNSYNEQFF	TGCGCCAGCAGGGCGGTGAACTCCTACAATGAGCAGTTCTTC
13	TRBD2	TRBV10-1	NA	TRBJ2-7	CASCKRGGYEQYF	TGCGCCAGCTGTAAGCGGGGGGGCTACGAGCAGTACTTC
15	NA	TRBV19	NA	TRBJ1-3	CASSILRVSGNTIYF	TGTGCCAGTAGTATCCTCCGAGTCTCTGGAAACACCATATATTTT
14	NA	TRBV4-2	NA	TRBJ1-1	CASSQEGRGTEAFF	TGTGCCAGCAGCCAAGAAGGCAGGGGCACTGAAGCTTTCTTT
15	TRBD1	TRBV7-8	NA	TRBJ2-7	CASSSRDRSSYEQYF	TGTGCCAGCAGTTCCCGGGACAGAAGCTCCTACGAGCAGTACTTC
14	NA	TRBV6-4	NA	TRBJ2-1	CASTDNPTAVEQFF	TGTGCCAGCACTGATAACCCCACGGCGGTTGAGCAGTTCTTC
14	NA	TRBV7-3	NA	TRBJ2-3	CASSMIGGPDTQYF	TGTGCCAGCAGCATGATTGGTGGGCCAGATACGCAGTATTTT
14	TRBD1	TRBV6-5	once	TRBJ1-2	CASLPGAGGLGYTF	TGTGCCAGCTTGCCCGGGGCAGGGGGCCTTGGCTACACCTTC
14	TRBD1	TRBV18	NA	TRBJ2-5	CASSPQGASETQYF	TGTGCCAGCTCACCGCAGGGGGCAAGTGAGACCCAGTACTTC
15	NA	TRBV18	NA	TRBJ1-2	CASSPPGTPAYGYTF	TGTGCCAGCTCACCACCTGGGACTCCCGCCTATGGCTACACCTTC
14	NA	TRBV18	NA	TRBJ1-1	CASSPLRGDTEAFF	TGTGCCAGCTCACCCCTCCGGGGAGACACTGAAGCTTTCTTT
14	TRBD1	TRBV19	NA	TRBJ1-1	CASGSRGLSTEAFF	TGTGCCAGTGGCTCCAGGGGGCTAAGTACTGAAGCTTTCTTT
15	TRBD1	TRBV5-1	few	TRBJ2-3	CASSVGTGAGDTQYF	TGCGCCAGCAGCGTAGGGACAGGGGCGGGAGATACGCAGTATTTT
12	NA	TRBV2	NA	TRBJ2-1	CASSPLAPQPFF	TGTGCCAGCAGTCCCCTGGCTCCCCAACCGTTCTTC
14	TRBD1	TRBV5-1	NA	TRBJ2-1	CASSTDRGLNEQFF	TGCGCCAGCAGCACTGACAGGGGCCTCAATGAGCAGTTCTTC
13	NA	TRBV19	NA	TRBJ1-2	CASRSLGLDGYTF	TGTGCCAGTAGATCCCTGGGGCTGGATGGCTACACCTTC